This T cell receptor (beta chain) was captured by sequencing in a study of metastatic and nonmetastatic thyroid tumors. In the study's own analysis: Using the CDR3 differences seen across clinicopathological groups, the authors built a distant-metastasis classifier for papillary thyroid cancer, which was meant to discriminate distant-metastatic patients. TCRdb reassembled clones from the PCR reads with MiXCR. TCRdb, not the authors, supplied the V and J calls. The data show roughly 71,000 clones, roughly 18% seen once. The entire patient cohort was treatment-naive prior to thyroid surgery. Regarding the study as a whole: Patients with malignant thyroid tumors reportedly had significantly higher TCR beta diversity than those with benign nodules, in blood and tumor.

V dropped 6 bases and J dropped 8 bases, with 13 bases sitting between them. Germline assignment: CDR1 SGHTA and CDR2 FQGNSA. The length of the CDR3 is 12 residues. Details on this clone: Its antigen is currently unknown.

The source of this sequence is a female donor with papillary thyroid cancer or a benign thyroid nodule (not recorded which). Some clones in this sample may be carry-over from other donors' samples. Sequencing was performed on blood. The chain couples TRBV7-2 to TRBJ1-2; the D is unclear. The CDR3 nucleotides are TGTGCCAGCAGTCAGTACTACGGGGGCTACACCTTC. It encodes CASSQYYGGYTF.